Detailed here is one T cell receptor beta chain. The antigen remains unidentified. CD45RO-negative CD8 cells positively selected for CCR7 made up the naive population, which excluded terminally differentiated effector memory CD45RA+ cells. This specimen comes from a study of shared clonotypes between healthy human individuals. Tens of thousands of T cell genomes (around 0.2 ug DNA) went into each sorted-subset replicate. Measured with immunoSEQ multiplex PCR; TCRdb has only the in-frame clones, and not every one. The sample gives under 1 million clones, about 96% of which show up once; less than 0.25% is in the top ten. General observations from the study: Estimated richness values were generally larger in naive subsets than in memory subsets. The expectation was that sequencing depth would affect clonotype sharing among donors.

The sequenced sample was naive CD8+ T cells sorted from blood. This TCR derives from a man under 40 in good health.

The DNA for the CDR3 is TGTGCCAGCCTAGGACAGGGGGCGACCGGGGAGCTGTTTTTT. This sequence encodes CASLGQGATGELFF. The chain joins TRBV7-9 to TRBJ2-2; 11 bases are shared with TRBD1. The CDR3 covers 14 residues. Germline V gene data show CDR1 as SEHNR and CDR2 as FQNEAQ (reference sequence). Trimming removed 8 bases from V and 5 bases from J; junction bases left unmatched: 4.